These 16 T cell receptor beta chains originate from one sample sequenced in a study of shared clonotypes between healthy human individuals. Profiled with immunoSEQ multiplex PCR; TCRdb holds only in-frame clones, not every one. The sample contains 300,000 to 350,000 clones, roughly 70% of which appear only once. Material for sequencing was memory CD4+ T cells sorted from blood. Sample subset: CD45RA-negative fraction. The receptors shown here come from a man aged 25 to 40 in good health.

The chain joins TRBV15 to TRBJ2-5, with D possibly TRBD1 on 5 matching bases. Trimming shortened V by 1 base and J by 5 bases, and 14 bases separated the two germline ends. CDR3 size: 15 residues. CDR1 is LNHNV and CDR2 is YYDKDF in the germline V gene (reference sequence). Here the CDR3 DNA reads TGTGCCACCAGCAGAGGGACACGACCTGACGAGACCCAGTACTTC. It codes for CATSRGTRPDETQYF.

This chain uses TRBV2 with TRBJ2-2; TRBD1 matches 7 bases. With V trimmed by 5 bases and J by 6 bases, 18 bases remained unmatched. This CDR3 region has 18 residues. Germline CDR1 and CDR2: SNHLY and FYNNEI. The CDR3 region has the DNA TGTGCCAGCAGTAACCTTGCCCCGATAGGGGGCTTGTCCGGGGAGCTGTTTTTT. Amino acid sequence: CASSNLAPIGGLSGELFF.

The V call is TRBV7-8, the J call TRBJ1-5, with TRBD1 as a possible D gene (5 bases). The CDR3 is 16 residues long. Trimming cost V 6 bases and J 0 bases, with 15 bases left between them. CDR1 SGHVS and CDR2 FQNEAQ come from the germline V gene. This CDR3 reads CASSPTGKASNQPQHF. The CDR3, as DNA: TGTGCCAGCAGTCCAACAGGCAAAGCTAGCAATCAGCCCCAGCATTTT.

This clone was picked up a small number of times. This chain links TRBV10-1 with TRBJ1-1, with D maybe TRBD1 (6 bases). This CDR3 spans 16 amino acids. The V end was cut by 0 bases, the J end by 1 base, with 12 bases between. Germline CDR1 reads WNHNN; CDR2 reads SYGVQD (reference sequence). Here the CDR3 reads CASSESDGGANTEAFF. DNA for the CDR3: TGCGCCAGCAGTGAGTCGGATGGGGGCGCGAACACTGAAGCTTTCTTT.

The chain combines TRBV5-4 with TRBJ2-3, with no clear D. V was trimmed by 4 bases and J by 1 base, leaving 4 bases between them. The CDR3 extends over 12 amino acids. From germline, CDR1 is SGHNT and CDR2 YYREEE (reference sequence). For the CDR3, the DNA is TGTGCCAGCAGCGACGGCACAGATACGCAGTATTTT. Translated: CASSDGTDTQYF. The complete variable domain, with remaining parts taken from reference TRBV5-4 and TRBJ2-3, reads ETGVTQSPTHLIKTRGQQVTLRCSSQSGHNTVSWYQQALGQGPQFIFQYYREEENGRGNFPPRFSGLQFPNYSSELNVNALELDDSALYLCASSDGTDTQYFGPGTRLTVL.

V and J are TRBV4-1 and TRBJ2-7; no definite D call. V gave up 6 bases and J gave up 4 bases, with 19 bases separating them. This CDR3 has 15 amino acids. Per germline, CDR1 MGHRA and CDR2 YSYEKL. In DNA, the CDR3 is TGCGCCAGCAGTCCCTCTCCGCACAGTTTTTACGAGCAGTACTTC. Its translation: CASSPSPHSFYEQYF.

This clone was observed a handful of times. The chain combines TRBV19 with TRBJ1-3, with TRBD1 identical over 7 bases. V was clipped by 4 bases and J by 3 bases; unmatched bases: 6. CDR1 and CDR2 (germline): LNHDA, SQIVND (reference sequence). This CDR3 comprises 15 residues. Written as DNA, the CDR3 is TGTGCCAGTAGTACATCGGGACAGCTTGGAAACACCATATATTTT. Amino acid sequence: CASSTSGQLGNTIYF.

The DNA for the CDR3 is TGTGCTAGTGGAAGGGACATTAGCGGCTACACCTTC. This encodes CASGRDISGYTF. The chain joins TRBV12-5 to TRBJ1-2; TRBD1 might be the D (6 bases). The ends were cut back, 6 bases at V and 8 bases at J, with 13 bases in the middle. CDR3 length: 12 residues. Looked up from germline, CDR1 is LGHNT and CDR2 is FRNRAP.

The CDR3 sequence: CASSLGVREKLFF. The DNA for the CDR3 is TGTGCCAGCAGCTTAGGGGTACGTGAAAAACTGTTTTTT. The chain uses TRBV7-9 and TRBJ1-4; no clear D. The CDR3 has 13 residues. The germline CDR1 and CDR2 sequences are SEHNR and FQNEAQ (reference sequence). The ends were cut back, 1 base at V and 7 bases at J, with 7 bases in the middle. The variable domain in full, with the rest retrieved from reference TRBV7-9 and TRBJ1-4, is DTGVSQNPRHKITKRGQNVTFRCDPISEHNRLYWYRQTLGQGPEFLTYFQNEAQLEKSRLLSDRFSAERPKGSFSTLEIQRTEQGDSAMYLCASSLGVREKLFFGSGTQLSVL.

This chain connects TRBV4-1 to TRBJ2-3; TRBD2 matches 12 bases. Germline CDR1 MGHRA, CDR2 YSYEKL. The V gene end was trimmed by 0 bases and the J gene end by 8 bases; junction bases not matched to a gene: 15. CDR3 length: 19 residues. CDR3 in DNA: TGCGCCAGCAGCCAAGAGGGTGTCGTGTCTAGCGGGAGGGGGGGTACGCAGTATTTT. As protein: CASSQEGVVSSGRGGTQYF.

This clone appeared a few times. This rearrangement joins TRBV5-1 to TRBJ1-5; D is possibly TRBD1 (6 bases). The CDR3 has 14 residues. V lost 5 bases and J lost 6, with 15 bases in between. CDR1 SGHRS and CDR2 YFSETQ come from the germline V gene. The CDR3 protein is CASSQDSQGQPQHF. CDR3 coding DNA: TGCGCCAGCAGTCAGGACAGTCAAGGTCAGCCCCAGCATTTT.

The V call is TRBV10-3, the J call TRBJ1-5; tentative D call: TRBD1 (5 bases). CDR1 and CDR2 (germline): ENHRY, SYGVKD. CDR3 length: 12 residues. V was shortened by 7 bases and J by 9 bases, with 13 bases between the two germline ends. The CDR3 loop reads CAIIRPGGPQHF. The CDR3 DNA reads as TGTGCCATCATTCGACCCGGGGGGCCCCAGCATTTT.

V and J are TRBV11-3 and TRBJ2-2; no clear D gene. The CDR3 is 11 amino acids. Germline V gives CDR1 SGHNT, CDR2 YENEEA. V was pared by 6 bases and J by 4 bases, with 3 bases between. DNA of the CDR3: TGTGCCAGCAGTATCACCGGGGAGCTGTTTTTT. It specifies CASSITGELFF.

The chain uses TRBV6-4 and TRBJ1-5; maybe TRBD1 (5 bases). The V gene lost 4 bases and the J gene lost 5 bases, with 12 bases spanning the gap. This CDR3 is built from 14 residues. Germline V gene data show CDR1 as MRHNA and CDR2 as SNTAGT. Here the CDR3 reads CASSGGPLHQPQHF. The CDR3 DNA sequence: TGTGCCAGCAGTGGGGGACCCTTACATCAGCCCCAGCATTTT.

The CDR3 sequence: CASNRGGGETQYF. CDR3 coding DNA: TGTGCCAGCAACAGGGGGGGAGGAGAGACCCAGTACTTC. The chain carries TRBV7-2 and TRBJ2-5; TRBD1 might be the D (8 bases). CDR1 and CDR2 (germline): SGHTA, FQGNSA. The ends were cut back, 7 bases at V and 4 bases at J, with 13 bases in the middle. The CDR3 totals 13 residues.

This clone was counted only a few times. The chain is built from TRBV5-4 and TRBJ2-3, with 11 bases matching TRBD2. Germline lookup yields CDR1 SGHNT and CDR2 YYREEE (reference sequence). The CDR3 spans 13 residues. V gave up 5 bases and J gave up 5 bases; unmatched junction bases: 1. This chain's CDR3 is CASRTSGRDTQYF. The DNA of the CDR3 is TGTGCCAGCAGAACTAGCGGGAGAGATACGCAGTATTTT.